The 25 T cell receptor beta chains listed next were all sequenced from one sample in a study of brain metastases from non-small cell lung cancer. Data came from immunoSEQ multiplex PCR; TCRdb stores just in-frame clones and leaves some out. The repertoire consists of some 1,600 clones, with roughly 79% occurring once and the leading ten covering roughly 10%. The material sequenced was tissue from a brain metastasis. All receptors come from a donor over 35 with non-small cell lung cancer.

This clone was detected once. This chain connects TRBV11-1 to TRBJ1-6; D gene unclear. Germline CDR1 SGHAT, CDR2 FQDESV (reference sequence). Trimming removed 3 bases from V and 8 bases from J, with 11 bases in between. The CDR3 consists of 14 residues. CDR3 residues: CASSLVKEHSPLHF. The CDR3 DNA is TGTGCCAGCAGCTTGGTAAAGGAACATTCACCCCTCCACTTT.

The V gene is TRBV6-2 or TRBV6-3, the J gene TRBJ1-2, with 9 bases matching TRBD1. V trimming: 0 bases; J trimming: 6 bases; junction bases outside the gene matches: 11. CDR1 MNHEY and CDR2 SVGEGT come from the germline V gene. The CDR3 runs to 17 residues. The CDR3 loop is CASSYSGTGWFGDGYTF. The CDR3 DNA follows: TGTGCCAGCAGTTACTCCGGGACAGGGTGGTTTGGAGATGGCTACACCTTC.

The chain combines TRBV7-3 with TRBJ1-1; D call uncertain. V was pared by 4 bases and J by 2 bases, with 8 bases between. This CDR3 comprises 13 residues. Germline-derived CDR1 and CDR2 are SGHTA and FQGTGA. The CDR3 here is CASSYGLNTEAFF. The CDR3 nucleotides read TGTGCCAGCAGCTACGGGCTTAACACTGAAGCTTTCTTT.

The chain joins TRBV19 to TRBJ1-1, with TRBD1 identical over 7 bases. The CDR3 extends over 15 amino acids. Per germline, CDR1 LNHDA and CDR2 SQIVND (reference sequence). Germline trimming cut 4 bases from V and 7 bases from J; bases unmatched to any gene: 12. CDR3 region: CASSKGGGVGIEAFF. CDR3 DNA: TGTGCCAGTAGTAAAGGAGGGGGCGTAGGAATTGAAGCTTTCTTT.

The chain recombines TRBV2 with TRBJ1-5, with D possibly being TRBD1 (6 bases). The CDR3 covers 13 residues. CDR1 is SNHLY, CDR2 FYNNEI, per germline. V lost 6 bases to trimming and J lost 10 bases, with 16 bases between them. CDR3 amino acids: CASRPQGSSPQHF. CDR3 nucleotides: TGTGCCAGCAGACCCCAGGGGAGTTCACCCCAGCATTTT.

The chain couples TRBV15 to TRBJ2-1; 10 bases are shared with TRBD2. This CDR3 has 18 amino acids. Germline values: CDR1 LNHNV, CDR2 YYDKDF (reference sequence). V was clipped by 1 base and J by 6 bases; unmatched bases: 12. The CDR3 bases are TGTGCCACCAGCAGAGGAAGAAGTCGAGCGGGGGGGTCCAATGAGCAGTTCTTC. Its protein product is CATSRGRSRAGGSNEQFF.

A word on this clone: The sample carries other DNA sequences with the same CDR3. This chain links TRBV4-1 with TRBJ2-1; 14 nucleotides match TRBD2. Unmatched junction bases numbered 7, after V lost 1 base and J lost 2 bases. This CDR3 contains 19 residues. Germline CDR1 and CDR2: MGHRA and YSYEKL. The CDR3: CASSQGGLAGALPYNEQFF. CDR3 DNA sequence: TGCGCCAGCAGCCAAGGGGGACTAGCGGGGGCCTTGCCCTACAATGAGCAGTTCTTC.

The chain joins TRBV25-1 to TRBJ2-5; possibly TRBD1 or TRBD2 for D (7 bases each). Germline CDR1 and CDR2: MGHDK and SYGVNS. The CDR3 is 12 amino acids. V lost 8 bases and J 5 bases, leaving 12 bases between the germline ends. CDR3 protein: CASCRGGETQYF. The CDR3 region has the DNA TGTGCCAGCTGCAGGGGGGGTGAGACCCAGTACTTC.

CDR3 protein: CASSTIQGGNQPQHF. The CDR3 DNA reads TGTGCCAGTAGTACAATACAGGGTGGCAATCAGCCCCAGCATTTT. The chain links TRBV19 to TRBJ1-5; D might be TRBD1 (6 bases). CDR1 is LNHDA, CDR2 SQIVND, per germline (reference sequence). V lost 4 bases and J 2 bases, leaving 12 bases between the germline ends. This CDR3 region has 15 residues.

Only one count was recorded for this clone. The gene calls are TRBV7-3 and TRBJ1-1; 7 positions match TRBD1. The CDR3 is made up of 13 amino acids. J was trimmed by 10 bases and V by 4 bases; bases with no gene match: 9. Germline lookup yields CDR1 SGHTA and CDR2 FQGTGA. CDR3 in DNA: TGTGCCAGCAGCTCCCGACAGGGCGGTGGAGCTTTCTTT. Translated, it gives CASSSRQGGGAFF.

This chain links TRBV30 with TRBJ2-2; 8 bases match TRBD2. From germline, CDR1 is GTSNPN and CDR2 SVGIG (reference sequence). V gave up 7 bases and J gave up 5 bases; unmatched junction bases: 12. The CDR3 loop spans 15 amino acids. CDR3 DNA: TGTGCCTCCTCCCGCGGGGGGCAAAGGACCGGGGAGCTGTTTTTT. Residues: CASSRGGQRTGELFF.

The J gene is TRBJ2-5, the V gene TRBV5-8; 8 nucleotides align to TRBD1. CDR3 size: 14 residues. Germline-derived CDR1 and CDR2 are SGHTS and YDEGEE. V was clipped by 4 bases and J by 5 bases; unmatched bases: 7. CDR3 bases: TGTGCCAGCAGCCGGCAGGGGGCGCGGGAGACCCAGTACTTC. This translates into CASSRQGARETQYF.

Comments on this clone: The identical CDR3 is also encoded by other nucleotide sequences in the sample. The V and J genes are TRBV2 and TRBJ2-2; D ambiguous. V gave up 6 bases and J gave up 6 bases, with 11 bases separating them. Germline V gene sequence: CDR1 SNHLY, CDR2 FYNNEI. The CDR3 covers 13 residues. CDR3 region: CASSRTGAGELFF. DNA for the CDR3: TGTGCCAGCAGCAGAACGGGCGCCGGGGAGCTGTTTTTT.

The chain employs TRBV11-1 and TRBJ1-1, with no clear D. With 3 bases removed from V and 0 bases from J, the gap between germline ends came to 11 bases. Germline V CDR1 and CDR2: SGHAT, FQDESV (reference sequence). This CDR3 is built from 15 residues. The CDR3: CASSFGLAMNTEAFF. CDR3 DNA: TGTGCCAGCAGCTTCGGTCTGGCCATGAACACTGAAGCTTTCTTT. Supplemented by reference TRBV11-1 and TRBJ1-1, the full variable domain reads EAEVAQSPRYKITEKSQAVAFWCDPISGHATLYWYRQILGQGPELLVQFQDESVVDDSQLPKDRFSAERLKGVDSTLKIQPAELGDSAMYLCASSFGLAMNTEAFFGQGTRLTVV.

This clone was found once. The junction departs from germline at one end; a sequencing error may be responsible. The rearrangement joins TRBV7-8 to TRBJ2-7; 10 nucleotides line up with TRBD1. CDR1 SGHVS and CDR2 FQNEAQ come from the germline V gene. This CDR3 has 13 residues. The CDR3 here is CASQPGQGSEQYF. CDR3 in DNA: TGTGCCAGCCAGCCGGGACAGGGGTCCGAGCAGTATTTC.

On this clone itself: A read error may explain this, as a much larger clone is one base away. The rearrangement uses TRBV7-3 and TRBJ1-5, with D uncertain. V lost 5 bases and J lost 6, with 11 bases in between. CDR1 and CDR2 (germline): SGHTA, FQGTGA. The CDR3 loop spans 13 amino acids. CDR3 sequence reads: CASSLEPGQPQHF. CDR3 coding DNA: TGTGCCAGCAGCCTTGAGCCAGGTCAGCCCCAGCATTTT.

The chain links TRBV10-3 to TRBJ2-7; D is ambiguous. Deletions cut 5 bases from V and 5 bases from J, with 16 bases between. The germline gives CDR1 ENHRY, CDR2 SYGVKD. The CDR3 contains 14 residues. As DNA, the CDR3 is TGTGCCATCAGTATTAAGACCCCCGGAGACGAGCAGTACGTC. This gives the protein CAISIKTPGDEQYV.

V usage is TRBV12-5 and J usage is TRBJ1-5, with D possibly being TRBD1 (5 bases). Germline CDR1 reads LGHNT; CDR2 reads FRNRAP. The CDR3 loop spans 15 amino acids. The V and J ends lost 5 bases and 3 bases respectively, with 14 bases between them. For the CDR3, the DNA is TGTGCTAGTGGTAGGGACGGGAATAACAATCAGCCCCAGCATTTT. Translating it yields CASGRDGNNNQPQHF.

This clone was seen only once. The chain couples TRBV24-1 to TRBJ1-3; perhaps TRBD1 as D (6 bases). The ends were cut back, 0 bases at V and 0 bases at J, with 11 bases in the middle. This CDR3 is built from 17 residues. Germline V gene lookup returns CDR1 KGHDR and CDR2 SFDVKD. The CDR3 loop reads CATSDLGQTPSGNTIYF. CDR3 in DNA: TGTGCCACCAGTGATTTGGGACAGACCCCCTCTGGAAACACCATATATTTT.

The gene calls are TRBV12-5 and TRBJ2-2, with D perhaps TRBD2 (6 bases). The germline CDR1 and CDR2 sequences are LGHNT and FRNRAP. V was cut by 8 bases and J by 4 bases, with 8 bases left in between. The CDR3 has 12 residues. The CDR3 DNA follows: TGTGCTAGTTCCGGGGGCACCGGGGAGCTGTTTTTT. Its protein is CASSGGTGELFF.

CDR3 in DNA: TGTGCCAGCAGCCCACACTTGGGAGATAATCAGCCCCAGCATTTT. Translated: CASSPHLGDNQPQHF. The V gene is TRBV3-1 (or the pseudogene TRBV3-2), the J gene TRBJ1-5; D uncertain. Germline CDR1 reads LGHDT; CDR2 reads YNNKEL (reference sequence). The CDR3 runs to 15 residues. V lost 4 bases and J 4 bases, leaving 14 bases between the germline ends.

The chain couples TRBV5-6 to TRBJ2-3; the match to TRBD2 covers 8 bases. The V and J ends lost 4 bases and 6 bases, in that order; junction bases with no gene match: 7. CDR3 length equals 14 residues. CDR1 SGHDT and CDR2 YYEEEE come from the germline V gene. The DNA of the CDR3 is TGTGCCAGCAGCATGTCCATAGCGGGGGATACGCAGTATTTT. Translated, it gives CASSMSIAGDTQYF.

The CDR3 region is CAWSVMRVGDEQFF. CDR3 nucleotide sequence: TGTGCCTGGAGTGTAATGAGGGTCGGGGATGAGCAGTTCTTC. The chain combines TRBV30 with TRBJ2-1, with a weak D call TRBD2 (5 bases). Deletions cut 0 bases from V and 8 bases from J, with 14 bases between. Germline V lookup: CDR1 GTSNPN, CDR2 SVGIG (reference sequence). The CDR3 extends over 14 amino acids.

This clone was seen just once. The chain couples TRBV6-5 to TRBJ1-2; D uncertain. The germline CDR1 and CDR2 sequences are MNHEY and SVGAGI. V lost 4 bases and J lost 3, with 12 bases in between. CDR3 length: 14 amino acids. The CDR3 sequence: CASSLRDTDYGYTF. In DNA form, the CDR3 reads TGTGCCAGCAGTTTAAGAGACACCGACTATGGCTACACCTTC.

The V gene is TRBV6-6, the J gene TRBJ1-4, with D unresolved. CDR1 MNHNY and CDR2 SVGAGI come from the germline V gene (reference sequence). CDR3 length: 15 amino acids. Trimming removed 4 bases from V and 0 bases from J, with 9 bases in between. In DNA form, the CDR3 reads TGTGCCAGCAGTTGGGAGGAGGCAACTAATGAAAAACTGTTTTTT. Its translation is CASSWEEATNEKLFF.